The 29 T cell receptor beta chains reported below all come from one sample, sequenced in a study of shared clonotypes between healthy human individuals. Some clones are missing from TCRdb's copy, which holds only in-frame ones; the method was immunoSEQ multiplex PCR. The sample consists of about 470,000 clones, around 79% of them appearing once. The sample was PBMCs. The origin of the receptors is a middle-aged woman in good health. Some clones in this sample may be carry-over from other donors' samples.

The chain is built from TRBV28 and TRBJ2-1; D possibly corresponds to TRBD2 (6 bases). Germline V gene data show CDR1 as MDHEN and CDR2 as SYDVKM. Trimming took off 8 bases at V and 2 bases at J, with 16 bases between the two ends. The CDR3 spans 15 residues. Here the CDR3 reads CASPPAGRPYNEQFF. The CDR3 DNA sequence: TGTGCCAGCCCTCCCGCGGGGCGTCCCTACAATGAGCAGTTCTTC. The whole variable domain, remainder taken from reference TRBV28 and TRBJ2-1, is DVKVTQSSRYLVKRTGEKVFLECVQDMDHENMFWYRQDPGLGLRLIYFSYDVKMKEKGDIPEGYSVSREKKERFSLILESASTNQTSMYLCASPPAGRPYNEQFFGPGTRLTVL.

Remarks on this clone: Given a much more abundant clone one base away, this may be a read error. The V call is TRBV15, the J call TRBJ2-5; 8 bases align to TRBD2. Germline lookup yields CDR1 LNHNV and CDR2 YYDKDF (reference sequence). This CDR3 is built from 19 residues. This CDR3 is CATSRDVPLPGRAQETRYF. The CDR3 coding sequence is TGTGCCACCAGCAGAGATGTCCCCCTCCCCGGGAGGGCACAAGAGACCCGGTACTTC. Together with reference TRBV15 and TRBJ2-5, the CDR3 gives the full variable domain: DAMVIQNPRYQVTQFGKPVTLSCSQTLNHNVMYWYQQKSSQAPKLLFHYYDKDFNNEADTPDNFQSRRPNTSFCFLDIRSPGLGDTAMYLCATSRDVPLPGRAQETRYFGPGTRLLVL.

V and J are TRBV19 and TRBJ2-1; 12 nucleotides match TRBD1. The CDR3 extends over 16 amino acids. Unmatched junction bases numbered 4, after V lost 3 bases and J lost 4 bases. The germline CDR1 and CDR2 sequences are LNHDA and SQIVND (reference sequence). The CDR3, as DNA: TGTGCCAGTAGTATCGGGGGACAGGGGGCTTACAATGAGCAGTTCTTC. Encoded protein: CASSIGGQGAYNEQFF.

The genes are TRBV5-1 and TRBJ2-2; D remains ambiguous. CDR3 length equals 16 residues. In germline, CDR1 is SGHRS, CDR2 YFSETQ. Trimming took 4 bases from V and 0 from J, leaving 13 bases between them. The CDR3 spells CASSPSNNANTGELFF. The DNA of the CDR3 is TGCGCCAGCAGCCCCTCTAATAACGCGAACACCGGGGAGCTGTTTTTT.

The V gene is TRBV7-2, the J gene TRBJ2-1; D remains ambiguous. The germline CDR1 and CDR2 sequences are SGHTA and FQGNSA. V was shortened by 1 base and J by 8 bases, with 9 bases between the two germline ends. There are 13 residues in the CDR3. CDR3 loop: CASSLDSYDEQFF. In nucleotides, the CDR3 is TGTGCCAGCAGCTTAGACTCATACGATGAGCAGTTCTTC.

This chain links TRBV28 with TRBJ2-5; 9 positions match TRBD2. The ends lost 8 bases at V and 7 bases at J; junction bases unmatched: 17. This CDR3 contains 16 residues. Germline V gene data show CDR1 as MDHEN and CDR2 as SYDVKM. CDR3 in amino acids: CASCGSSGSQLGTQYF. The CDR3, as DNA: TGTGCCAGCTGCGGGAGTAGCGGGAGTCAGTTGGGGACCCAGTACTTC.

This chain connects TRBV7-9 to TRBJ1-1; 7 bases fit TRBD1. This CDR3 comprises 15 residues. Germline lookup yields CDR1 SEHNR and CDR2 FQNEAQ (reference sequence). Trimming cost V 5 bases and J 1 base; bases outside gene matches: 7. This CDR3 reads CASSPNQGGNTEAFF. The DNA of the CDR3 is TGTGCCAGCAGCCCCAACCAGGGGGGGAACACTGAAGCTTTCTTT.

CDR3 amino acids: CASSLPRGEGAGELFF. The CDR3 DNA sequence: TGTGCCAGCAGCCTCCCAAGGGGAGAAGGGGCCGGGGAGCTGTTTTTT. The V call is TRBV5-4, the J call TRBJ2-2, with D possibly being TRBD1 or TRBD2 (5 bases each). V was pared by 4 bases and J by 6 bases, with 19 bases between. This CDR3 contains 16 residues. Germline-derived CDR1 and CDR2 are SGHNT and YYREEE (reference sequence).

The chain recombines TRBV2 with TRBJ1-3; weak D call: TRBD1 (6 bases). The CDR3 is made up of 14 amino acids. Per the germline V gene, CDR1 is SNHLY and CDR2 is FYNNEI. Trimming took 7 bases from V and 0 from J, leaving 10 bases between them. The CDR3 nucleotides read TGTGCCAGCAAACGGACAGACTCTGGAAACACCATATATTTT. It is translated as CASKRTDSGNTIYF.

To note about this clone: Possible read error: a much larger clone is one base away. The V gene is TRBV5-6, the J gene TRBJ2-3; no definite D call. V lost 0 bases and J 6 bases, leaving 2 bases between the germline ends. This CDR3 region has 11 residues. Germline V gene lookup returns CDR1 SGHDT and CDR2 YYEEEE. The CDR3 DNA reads TGTGCCAGCAGCTTGGGGGATACGCAGTATTTT. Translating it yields CASSLGDTQYF.

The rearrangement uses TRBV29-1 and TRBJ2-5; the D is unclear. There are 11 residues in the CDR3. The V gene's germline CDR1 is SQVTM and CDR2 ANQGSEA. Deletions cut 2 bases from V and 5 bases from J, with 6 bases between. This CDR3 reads CSVEFGETQYF. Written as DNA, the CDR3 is TGCAGCGTTGAATTCGGGGAGACCCAGTACTTC.

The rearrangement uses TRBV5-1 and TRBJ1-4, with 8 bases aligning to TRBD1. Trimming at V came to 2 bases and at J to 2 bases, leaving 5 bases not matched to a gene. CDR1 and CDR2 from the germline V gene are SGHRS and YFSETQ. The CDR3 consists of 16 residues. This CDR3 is CASSLFQGATNEKLFF. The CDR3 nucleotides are TGCGCCAGCAGCTTATTTCAGGGGGCGACTAATGAAAAACTGTTTTTT.

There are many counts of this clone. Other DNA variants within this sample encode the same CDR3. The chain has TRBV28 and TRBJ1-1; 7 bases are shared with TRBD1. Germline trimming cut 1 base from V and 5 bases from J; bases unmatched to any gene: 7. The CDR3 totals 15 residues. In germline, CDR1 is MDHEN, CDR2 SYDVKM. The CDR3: CASSLSSAGGTEAFF. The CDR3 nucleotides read TGTGCCAGCAGTTTATCTAGTGCAGGGGGTACTGAAGCTTTCTTT.

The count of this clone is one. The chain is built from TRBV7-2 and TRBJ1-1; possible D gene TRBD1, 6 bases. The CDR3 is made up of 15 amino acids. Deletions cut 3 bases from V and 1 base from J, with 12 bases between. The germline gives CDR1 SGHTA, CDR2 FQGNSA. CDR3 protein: CASSFNGGQNTEAFF. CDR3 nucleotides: TGTGCCAGCAGCTTCAACGGGGGGCAGAACACTGAAGCTTTCTTT.

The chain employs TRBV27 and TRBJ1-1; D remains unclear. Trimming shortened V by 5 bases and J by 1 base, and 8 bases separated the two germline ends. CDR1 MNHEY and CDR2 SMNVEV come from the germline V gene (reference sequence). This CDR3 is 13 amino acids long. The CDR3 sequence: CASSVHGNTEAFF. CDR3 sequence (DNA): TGTGCCAGCAGTGTCCACGGGAACACTGAAGCTTTCTTT.

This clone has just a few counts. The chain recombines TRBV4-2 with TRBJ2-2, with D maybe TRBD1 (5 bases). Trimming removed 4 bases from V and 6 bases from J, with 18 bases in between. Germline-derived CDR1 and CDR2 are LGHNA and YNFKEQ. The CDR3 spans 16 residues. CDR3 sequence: CASSPRAGRVSGELFF. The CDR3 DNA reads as TGTGCCAGCAGCCCACGGGCAGGGCGAGTCTCCGGGGAGCTGTTTTTT.

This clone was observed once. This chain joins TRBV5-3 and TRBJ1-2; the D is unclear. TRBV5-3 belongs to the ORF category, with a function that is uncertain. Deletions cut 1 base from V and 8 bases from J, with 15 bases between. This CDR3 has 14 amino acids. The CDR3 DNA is TGTGCCAGAAGCTTGACACCCCAAAATGGCGGCTACACCTTC. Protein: CARSLTPQNGGYTF.

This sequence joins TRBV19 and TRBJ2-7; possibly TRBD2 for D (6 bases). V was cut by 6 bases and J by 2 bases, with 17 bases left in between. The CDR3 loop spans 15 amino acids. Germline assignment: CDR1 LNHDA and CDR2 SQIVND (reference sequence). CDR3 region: CASRAGIAAPYEQYF. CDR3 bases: TGTGCCAGTAGAGCCGGGATAGCGGCCCCCTACGAGCAGTACTTC.

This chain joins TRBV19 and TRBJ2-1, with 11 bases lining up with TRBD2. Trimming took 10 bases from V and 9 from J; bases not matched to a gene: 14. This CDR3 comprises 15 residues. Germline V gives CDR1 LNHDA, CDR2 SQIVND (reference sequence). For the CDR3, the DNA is TGTGCCACCCTACCCCAACTAGCGGGAGCCGCTGAGCAGTTCTTC. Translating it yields CATLPQLAGAAEQFF.

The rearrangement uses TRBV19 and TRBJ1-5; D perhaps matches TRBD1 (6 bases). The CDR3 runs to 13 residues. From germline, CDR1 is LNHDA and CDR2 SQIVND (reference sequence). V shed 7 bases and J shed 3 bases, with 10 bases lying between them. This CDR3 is CASNTGFNQPQHF. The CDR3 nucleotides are TGTGCCAGTAATACAGGGTTCAATCAGCCCCAGCATTTT.

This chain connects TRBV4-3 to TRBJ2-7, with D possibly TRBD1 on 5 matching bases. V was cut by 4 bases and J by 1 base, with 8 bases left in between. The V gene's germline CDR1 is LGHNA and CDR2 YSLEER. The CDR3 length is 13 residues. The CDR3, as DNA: TGCGCCAGCAGCCTTGACAGATCCTACGAGCAGTACTTC. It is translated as CASSLDRSYEQYF.

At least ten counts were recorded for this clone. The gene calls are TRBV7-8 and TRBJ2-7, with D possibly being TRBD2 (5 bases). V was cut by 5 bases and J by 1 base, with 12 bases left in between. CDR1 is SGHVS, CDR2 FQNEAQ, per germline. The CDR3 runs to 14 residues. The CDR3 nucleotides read TGTGCCAGCAGCAGGACTTCGCATTCCTACGAGCAGTACTTC. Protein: CASSRTSHSYEQYF.

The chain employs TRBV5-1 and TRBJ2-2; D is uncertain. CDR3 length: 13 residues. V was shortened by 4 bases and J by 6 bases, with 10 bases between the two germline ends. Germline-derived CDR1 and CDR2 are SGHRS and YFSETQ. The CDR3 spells CASSPSWSGELFF. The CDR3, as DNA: TGCGCCAGCAGCCCTTCGTGGTCCGGGGAGCTGTTTTTT.

The CDR3 nucleotides are TGTGCCAGCAGCGTAGAGGCTAGTCCTGCCCTGGTCGCCGGGGAGCTGTTTTTT. Translated: CASSVEASPALVAGELFF. This chain links TRBV9 with TRBJ2-2; D not certain. The germline gives CDR1 SGDLS, CDR2 YYNGEE. The CDR3 has 18 amino acids. V was cut by 0 bases and J by 6 bases, with 21 bases left in between.

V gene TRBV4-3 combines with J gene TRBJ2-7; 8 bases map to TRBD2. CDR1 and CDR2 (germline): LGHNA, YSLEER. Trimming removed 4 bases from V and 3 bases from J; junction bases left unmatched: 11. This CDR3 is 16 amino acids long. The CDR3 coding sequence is TGCGCCAGCAGCCGAGCAACGGGGGGGGGATACTACGAGCAGTACTTC. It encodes CASSRATGGGYYEQYF.

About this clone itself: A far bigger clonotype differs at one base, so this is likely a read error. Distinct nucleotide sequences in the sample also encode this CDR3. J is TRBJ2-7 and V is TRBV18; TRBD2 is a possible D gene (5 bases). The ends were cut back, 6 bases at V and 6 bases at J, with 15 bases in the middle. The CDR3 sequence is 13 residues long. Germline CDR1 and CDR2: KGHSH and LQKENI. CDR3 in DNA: TGTGCCAGCTCGCCCGCTCGGACTGGCGAGCAGTACTTC. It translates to CASSPARTGEQYF.

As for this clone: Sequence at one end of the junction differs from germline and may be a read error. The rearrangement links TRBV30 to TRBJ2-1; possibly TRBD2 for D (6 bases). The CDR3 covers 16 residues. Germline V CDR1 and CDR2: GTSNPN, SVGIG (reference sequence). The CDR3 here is CASDRIVRDSDNEQFF. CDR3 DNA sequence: TGTGCCTCCGACCGCATTGTGCGGGACTCCGACAATGAGCAGTTCTTC. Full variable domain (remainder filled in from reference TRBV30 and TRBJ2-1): SQTIHQWPATLVQPVGSPLSLECTVEGTSNPNLYWYRQAAGRGLQLLFYSVGIGQISSEVPQNLSASRPQDRQFILSSKKLLLSDSGFYLCASDRIVRDSDNEQFFGPGTRLTVL.

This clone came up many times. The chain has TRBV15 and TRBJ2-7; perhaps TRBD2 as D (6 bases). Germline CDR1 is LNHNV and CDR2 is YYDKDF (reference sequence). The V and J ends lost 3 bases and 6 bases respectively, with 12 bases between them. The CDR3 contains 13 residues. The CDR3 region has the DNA TGTGCCACCAGCAGGACGGGAGCGGGCGAGCAGTACTTC. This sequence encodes CATSRTGAGEQYF.

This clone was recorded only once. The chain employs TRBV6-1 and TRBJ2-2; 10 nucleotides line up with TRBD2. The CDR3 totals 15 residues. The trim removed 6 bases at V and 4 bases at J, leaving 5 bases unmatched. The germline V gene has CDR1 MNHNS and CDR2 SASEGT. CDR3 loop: CASRGAGGGTGELFF. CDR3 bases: TGTGCCAGCAGAGGAGCGGGAGGGGGCACCGGGGAGCTGTTTTTT.